One T cell receptor beta chain is described in this entry. Antigen: not known. The sample comes from a study of T cell responses to AZD1222 COVID-19 vaccine. Findings and limits, study-wide: Sampled repertoires all dated from after the peak T cell response. Seropositive at baseline were only a handful of AZD1222 recipients.

Here immunoSEQ multiplex PCR was the method, and the copy in TCRdb shows in-frame clones only, minus some. The table lists 150,000 to 200,000 clones, about 89% of them singletons. Trimming took 0 bases from V and 2 from J, leaving 17 bases between them. The germline CDR1 and CDR2 sequences are LGHNA and YSLEER. CDR3 length: 17 amino acids. The J gene is TRBJ2-7, the V gene TRBV4-3; possible D gene TRBD2, 6 bases. This receptor was identified in an adult in good health. The sequencing used peripheral blood, collected on day 0 of AZD1222 vaccination. Here the CDR3 reads CASSQEVGSGQPYEQYF. The CDR3 DNA reads TGCGCCAGCAGCCAAGAAGTCGGGAGCGGGCAGCCCTACGAGCAGTACTTC.